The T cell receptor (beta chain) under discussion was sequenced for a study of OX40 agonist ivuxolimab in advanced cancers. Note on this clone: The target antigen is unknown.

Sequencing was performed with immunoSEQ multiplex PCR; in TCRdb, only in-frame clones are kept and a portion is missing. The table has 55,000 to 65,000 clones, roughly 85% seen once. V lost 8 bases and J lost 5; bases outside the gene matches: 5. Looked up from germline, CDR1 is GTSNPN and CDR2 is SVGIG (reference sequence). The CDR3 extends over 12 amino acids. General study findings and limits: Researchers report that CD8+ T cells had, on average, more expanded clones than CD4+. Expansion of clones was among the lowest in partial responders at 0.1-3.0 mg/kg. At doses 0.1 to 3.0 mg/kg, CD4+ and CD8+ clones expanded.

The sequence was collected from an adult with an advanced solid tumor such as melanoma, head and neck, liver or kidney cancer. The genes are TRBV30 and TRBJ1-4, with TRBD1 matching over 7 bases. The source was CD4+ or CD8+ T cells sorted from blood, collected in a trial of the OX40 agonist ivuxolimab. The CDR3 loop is CASGQENEKLFF. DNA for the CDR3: TGTGCCAGCGGACAGGAGAATGAAAAACTGTTTTTT.